This TCR beta chain emerged from a study of blood T cell repertoires in COVID-19. Overall study: Collection of acute and convalescent COVID-19 samples took place in the United States, Italy and Spain. PBMCs, B-cell-depleted T cells, or T cells provided the cDNA or gDNA that made up the material.

Measured with immunoSEQ multiplex PCR; TCRdb has only the in-frame clones, and not every one. The table includes 200,000 to 250,000 clones, around 86% detected once. This clone occurred once. The CDR3 has 13 amino acids. V was shortened by 5 bases and J by 0 bases, with 7 bases between the two germline ends. The clonotype comes from a woman aged 60-75 years who had recovered from COVID-19. The chain uses TRBV12-3 or TRBV12-4 and TRBJ1-1; D is unresolved. Sequencing was carried out using peripheral blood. The CDR3 bases are TGTGCCAGCAGTCCGGCGGTGAACACTGAAGCTTTCTTT. Protein product: CASSPAVNTEAFF.